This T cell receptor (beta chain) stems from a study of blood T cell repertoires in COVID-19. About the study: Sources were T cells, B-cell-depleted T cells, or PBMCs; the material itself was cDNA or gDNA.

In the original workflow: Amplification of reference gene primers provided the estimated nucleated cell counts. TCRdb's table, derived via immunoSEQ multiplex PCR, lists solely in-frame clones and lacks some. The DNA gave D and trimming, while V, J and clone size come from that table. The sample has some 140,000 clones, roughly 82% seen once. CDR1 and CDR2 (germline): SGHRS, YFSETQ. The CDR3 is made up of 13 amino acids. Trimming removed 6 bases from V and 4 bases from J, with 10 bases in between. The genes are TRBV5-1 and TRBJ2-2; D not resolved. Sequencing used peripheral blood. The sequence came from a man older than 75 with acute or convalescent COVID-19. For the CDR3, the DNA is TGCGCCAGCAAGTCGTCGGGCACCGGGGAGCTGTTTTTT. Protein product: CASKSSGTGELFF.